This T cell receptor beta chain was recovered during a study of cytomegalovirus exposure and HLA in healthy donors. Study-wide results and limits: Analysis was performed later, and it showed HLA-associated TCR beta chains to be more clonally expanded than equally common others. For most TCR sequences rarity was the rule, although some public TCRs occurred in many donors.

This PCR relied on a set of 60 Vbeta primers and 13 Jbeta primers. The method was immunoSEQ multiplex PCR; TCRdb's version includes in-frame clones alone and lacks a portion of them. Of 200,000 to 250,000 clones listed, around 83% are singletons. This CDR3 region has 20 residues. The ends lost 7 bases at V and 5 bases at J; junction bases unmatched: 25. This clone was picked up one time. The antigen is not known. The chain employs TRBV23-1 and TRBJ1-5, with 8 bases identical to TRBD1. TRBV23-1 is labeled an ORF, and its function is uncertain. The receptor's source is a woman aged 40-49 years in good health and CMV-seronegative. Sequenced material: PBMCs. CDR3 nucleotide sequence: TGCGCCAGCACTCTCAAGGGGGACAGGCGGGCTCCCATCCCTGATCAGCCCCAGCATTTT. It specifies CASTLKGDRRAPIPDQPQHF.